Each of the 8 T cell receptor beta chains below was sequenced from the same sample in a study of blood T cells in healthy people across ages. It was with a sample-barcoded 5' primer and a J-beta primer mix that a second PCR of about 6 to 11 cycles was run. TCRdb redid the calling of the 5' RACE reads with MiXCR, one entry per CDR3 protein. The profile shows about 1.5 million distinct CDR3 sequences, under 55% of them singletons. The sequenced material came from blood. These receptors all come from a woman between 18 and 29 years old in good health.

The V call is TRBV20-1, the J call TRBJ1-1, with a weak D call TRBD1 (5 bases). The CDR3 is 16 residues long. With 0 bases removed from V and 3 bases from J, the gap between germline ends came to 17 bases. Germline CDR1 and CDR2: DFQATT and SNEGSKA (reference sequence). The CDR3 sequence is CSARDLGTMIYTEAFF. CDR3 DNA: TGCAGTGCTAGAGATTTGGGGACCATGATCTACACTGAAGCTTTCTTT.

The chain carries TRBV4-3 and TRBJ2-5, with D possibly TRBD2 on 6 matching bases. The CDR3 sequence is 14 residues long. The ends were cut back, 1 base at V and 6 bases at J, with 12 bases in the middle. CDR1 and CDR2 from the germline V gene are LGHNA and YSLEER. The CDR3, as DNA: TGCGCCAGCAGCCAAGGGCGGGGTGTGAAGACCCAGTACTTC. Translating gives CASSQGRGVKTQYF.

Concerning this clonotype itself: A junction boundary mismatches the germline segment, possibly from a read error. The chain uses TRBV7-2 and TRBJ2-1; TRBD2 agrees at 8 bases. There are 15 residues in the CDR3. Germline CDR1 SGHTA, CDR2 FQGNSA. In DNA, the CDR3 is TGTGCCAGCAGCCTTGTACTAGCGGCTTCGAATGGGCAGTTCTTC. It is translated as CASSLVLAASNGQFF.

This clonotype was seen a handful of times. The chain links TRBV15 to TRBJ1-1; D call uncertain. Trimming left V 0 bases short and J 5 bases short, with 13 bases between. The CDR3 loop spans 15 amino acids. Germline lookup yields CDR1 LNHNV and CDR2 YYDKDF (reference sequence). CDR3 sequence reads: CATSRDPGEATEAFF. DNA for the CDR3: TGTGCCACCAGCAGAGATCCCGGGGAAGCGACTGAAGCTTTCTTT.

The chain uses TRBV9 and TRBJ2-3, with a tentative D call TRBD2 (6 bases). Germline assignment: CDR1 SGDLS and CDR2 YYNGEE. This CDR3 is built from 15 residues. Trimming took off 2 bases at V and 2 bases at J, with 12 bases between the two ends. The CDR3 sequence is CASSVGRGTTDTQYF. The CDR3 region has the DNA TGTGCCAGCAGCGTCGGTCGGGGGACCACAGATACGCAGTATTTT.

Turning to this clonotype: Possible read error: a much larger clone is one base away. The chain couples TRBV12-3 or TRBV12-4 to TRBJ1-5; possible D gene TRBD1, 5 bases. The CDR3 length is 13 residues. The V end was cut by 7 bases, the J end by 1 base, with 8 bases between. CDR3 DNA: TGTGCCAGCAATCGACAGAGCAATCAGCCCCAGCATTTT. Residues: CASNRQSNQPQHF.

The chain recombines TRBV7-9 with TRBJ2-1, with D unclear. CDR3 length: 17 amino acids. CDR1 and CDR2 (germline): SEHNR, FQNEAQ (reference sequence). The V gene lost 3 bases and the J gene lost 3 bases, with 18 bases spanning the gap. The CDR3 bases are TGTGCCAGCAGCTTCCCGCCCTCGGGTCCTCGCTACAATGAGCAGTTCTTC. Translated, it gives CASSFPPSGPRYNEQFF.

V and J are TRBV5-1 and TRBJ2-5; the D is unclear. The J call could be wrong; TRBJ2-7 is a better fit for the DNA end. Per the germline V gene, CDR1 is SGHRS and CDR2 is YFSETQ. This CDR3 has 15 residues. CDR3 sequence: CASSLHPGRIYEQYF. The DNA for the CDR3 is TGCGCCAGCAGCTTGCACCCCGGAAGAATCTACGAGCAGTACTTC.